This T cell receptor beta chain is from a study of identifying expanded T cells in peripheral blood (dated by TCRdb to the late 2010s). Looking at the study overall: Technical replicates were generated by sequencing separate aliquots of the same genomic DNA pool, with four replicates compared pairwise. Study-level results and caveats: The authors expected that biological variance in healthy repertoires might rise further over much longer intervals, such as months to years. In all healthy donors, the variance in clone template counts between samples taken around 2 weeks apart rose significantly as total template count increased. Both the number of clones called differentially abundant and the false-positive rate were significantly reduced by the beta-binomial model across all healthy-donor time intervals. Approximately 1.1 differentially abundant clones were flagged by the binomial model between technical replicates, whereas about 16 and 19 were flagged over approximately two weeks and four weeks, respectively.

During the collection period, no immune events, such as infections, were documented for the healthy donors. To calibrate time-dependent variance in a beta-binomial model of T-cell clone differential abundance, blood repertoires from healthy donors were used as a training cohort. The training cohort was composed of roughly 10 healthy donors, 3 female and 7 male. The donors were between about 25 and 70 years old, with an average age of roughly 40 years. Whole blood from each healthy donor was obtained from a commercial supplier and was collected at three time points 2 to 3 weeks apart. Genomic DNA was extracted from unsorted whole blood for immunosequencing. On this clone itself: Its antigen is unknown. No clone much larger than this one lies a single base away; base qualities are absent.

TCRbeta CDR3 regions were profiled by bias-controlled multiplex PCR amplification of genomic DNA with the immunoSEQ Assay. The study's processing was this. The absolute abundance of each unique TCRbeta CDR3 region was quantified after sequences were collapsed and filtered. Differential abundance was assessed using a binomial (Fisher-equivalent) model and a beta-binomial model in which time-dependent variance fitted from healthy donors was added. Clones with fewer than 5 combined templates were excluded, and clones with Benjamini-Hochberg FDR below 0.01 were called differentially abundant. The form v = (b*log(k)+a)^2 was used to model beta-binomial variance as a function of total template count across the two samples. TCRdb holds this immuneACCESS table with in-frame rearrangements only. Some clones are missing; in checked studies, unresolved V genes explain under half, and the rest has no known cause. V, J and clone size derive from that table, while D and trimming were established from the DNA sequence. In all, the sample holds over 100,000 clones, and about 85% of those were seen once. The ten biggest clones cover approximately 8% of the sample.

Material for sequencing was blood. The TCR originated in a person aged 18 to 75 in good health.

The nucleotide sequence is TGTGCCAGCAGCTTAACAGGGCCCGGAGGCGAGCAGTACTTC. Its coded protein is CASSLTGPGGEQYF. Recombination connected TRBV7-3 to TRBJ2-7; matching of 5 bases hints at TRBD2 as the D gene. As encoded in the germline V gene, CDR1 is SGHTA while CDR2 is FQGTGA. A distance of 12 bases separates the germline ends of V and J, which lose 0 bases and 6 bases respectively. The CDR3 goes from the cysteine to the phenylalanine over 14 residues. The read is trimmed to its CDR3 DNA, 42 bases read in frame from base 1.